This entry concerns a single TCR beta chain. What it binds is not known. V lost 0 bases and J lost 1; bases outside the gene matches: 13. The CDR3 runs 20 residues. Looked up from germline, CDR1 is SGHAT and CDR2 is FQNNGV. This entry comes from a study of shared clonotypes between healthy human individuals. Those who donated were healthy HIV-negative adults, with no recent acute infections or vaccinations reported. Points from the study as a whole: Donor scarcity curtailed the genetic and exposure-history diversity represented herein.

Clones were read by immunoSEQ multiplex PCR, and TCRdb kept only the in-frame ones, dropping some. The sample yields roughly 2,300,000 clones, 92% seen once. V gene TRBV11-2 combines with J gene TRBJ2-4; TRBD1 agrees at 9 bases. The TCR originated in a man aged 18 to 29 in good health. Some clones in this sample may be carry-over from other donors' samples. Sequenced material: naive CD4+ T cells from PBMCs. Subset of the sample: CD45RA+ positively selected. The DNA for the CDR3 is TGTGCCAGCAGCTTAGATCGAAGGGACAGGGACACCCCTGCCAAAAACATTCAGTACTTC. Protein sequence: CASSLDRRDRDTPAKNIQYF.